These 32 T cell receptor beta chains came from one sample sequenced in a study of T cells expressing NK-cell markers. TCRdb reprocessed the 5' RACE reads and reports one entry per CDR3 protein, with no DNA. The sample totals roughly 280,000 distinct CDR3 sequences. Sequencing was done on a sample of blood T cells: a sorted CD56 or NKG2C T cell subset, CD4+ or CD8+ T cells, or bulk PBMC T cells (not recorded which). All receptors derive from a man aged 18 to 29 in good health.

The chain is built from TRBV20-1 and TRBJ1-3; without DNA, the TCRdb call of TRBD1 cannot be checked. The CDR3 contains 18 residues. Germline V lookup: CDR1 DFQATT, CDR2 SNEGSKA (reference sequence). This CDR3 reads CSARDWRGQSRSGNTIYF.

The rearrangement uses TRBV10-3 and TRBJ2-2; the TCRdb call, TRBD2, lacks DNA for checking. Germline V gives CDR1 ENHRY, CDR2 SYGVKD. The CDR3 totals 16 residues. The CDR3 sequence is CATELAGAGSTGELFF.

The chain is built from TRBV5-1 and TRBJ2-1; TCRdb designates TRBD1, a call that cannot be tested without DNA. The CDR3 contains 16 residues. The germline CDR1 and CDR2 sequences are SGHRS and YFSETQ. CDR3 sequence reads: CASSPGGGFAYNEQFF.

The chain has TRBV7-7 and TRBJ2-2; the D gene TCRdb calls, TRBD2, cannot be checked with no DNA. Germline lookup yields CDR1 SSHAT and CDR2 FNYEAQ (reference sequence). There are 15 residues in the CDR3. CDR3 sequence reads: CASGVLAGDTGELFF.

The chain couples TRBV20-1 to TRBJ1-6; the TRBD1 assignment by TCRdb is unverifiable without DNA. The germline gives CDR1 DFQATT, CDR2 SNEGSKA (reference sequence). CDR3 length: 13 amino acids. CDR3 residues: CSATTAQNSPLHF.

The chain couples TRBV29-1 to TRBJ2-7; absent DNA, TCRdb's TRBD1 call cannot be checked. The CDR3 contains 12 residues. The germline V gene has CDR1 SQVTM and CDR2 ANQGSEA. The CDR3 sequence: CSGRTGGNEQYF.

The chain employs TRBV6-1 and TRBJ1-5; there is no DNA to check the TCRdb D call of TRBD1. CDR3 length equals 16 residues. Germline loops: CDR1 MNHNS, CDR2 SASEGT. The CDR3 reads CASRPPGQDSNQPQHF.

The genes are TRBV20-1 and TRBJ2-7; no DNA is available, so the TRBD2 call from TCRdb remains unchecked. The CDR3 runs to 15 residues. Germline lookup yields CDR1 DFQATT and CDR2 SNEGSKA (reference sequence). The CDR3 sequence: CSARSGTSVTYEQYF.

V gene TRBV11-2 combines with J gene TRBJ1-1. This CDR3 comprises 15 residues. The V gene's germline CDR1 is SGHAT and CDR2 FQNNGV. The CDR3 protein is CASSLGGPGGTEAFF.

The V call is TRBV11-2, the J call TRBJ2-7; TCRdb proposes TRBD1, but this gene call is untestable without DNA. The length of the CDR3 is 13 residues. The germline V gene has CDR1 SGHAT and CDR2 FQNNGV. The CDR3 protein is CASSAGTGAEQYF.

This rearrangement joins TRBV6-5 to TRBJ2-7; TCRdb picks TRBD1, but there is no DNA to check that call. The CDR3 runs 16 residues. Germline values: CDR1 MNHEY, CDR2 SVGAGI. CDR3 in amino acids: CASSYLTGQGTYEQYF.

V usage is TRBV12-3 or TRBV12-4 and J usage is TRBJ2-1; TCRdb proposes TRBD2, but this gene call is untestable without DNA. This CDR3 comprises 17 residues. The chain's CDR3 is CASTLLLGENSYNEQFF.

The chain is built from TRBV7-9 and TRBJ2-7; TCRdb proposes TRBD1, but this gene call is untestable without DNA. The CDR3 runs to 13 residues. The germline gives CDR1 SEHNR, CDR2 FQNEAQ (reference sequence). Here the CDR3 reads CASSFGGVGEQYF.

This chain uses TRBV3-1 with TRBJ1-5; the TCRdb call, TRBD1, lacks DNA for checking. The CDR3 has 14 residues. Germline values: CDR1 LGHDT, CDR2 YNNKEL (reference sequence). The CDR3: CASSRGTSNQPQHF.

This CDR3 is CASSSRGTASSYEQYF. The V gene is TRBV27, the J gene TRBJ2-7; TCRdb gives TRBD1 as the D gene, but with no DNA this cannot be confirmed. The CDR3 runs to 16 residues. The germline V gene encodes CDR1 MNHEY and CDR2 SMNVEV (reference sequence).

The chain employs TRBV5-6 and TRBJ2-7. This CDR3 has 14 amino acids. CDR1 is SGHDT and CDR2 is YYEEEE in the germline V gene. CDR3 residues: CASSLAYTNYEQYF. Filled out from reference TRBV5-6 and TRBJ2-7, the complete variable domain reads DAGVTQSPTHLIKTRGQQVTLRCSPKSGHDTVSWYQQALGQGPQFIFQYYEEEERQRGNFPDRFSGHQFPNYSSELNVNALLLGDSALYLCASSLAYTNYEQYFGPGTRLTVT.

The chain joins TRBV29-1 to TRBJ2-1; checking the TCRdb D call of TRBD1 is not possible without DNA. From germline, CDR1 is SQVTM and CDR2 ANQGSEA. This CDR3 contains 15 residues. The CDR3 is CSVGPGTGGGGEQFF.

The genes are TRBV10-1 and TRBJ2-2; TCRdb designates TRBD2, a call that cannot be tested without DNA. Per germline, CDR1 WNHNN and CDR2 SYGVQD (reference sequence). This CDR3 is 14 amino acids long. This CDR3 reads CARWDGSSTGELFF.

The genes are TRBV5-1 and TRBJ2-2; the D call from TCRdb, TRBD2, cannot be confirmed without DNA. Germline V gives CDR1 SGHRS, CDR2 YFSETQ. The CDR3 is 15 amino acids. The CDR3: CASSSSGSRTGELFF.

The CDR3 region is CASSTTRSQFF. The chain links TRBV28 to TRBJ2-1; checking the TCRdb D call of TRBD2 is not possible without DNA. CDR1 is MDHEN and CDR2 is SYDVKM in the germline V gene. The CDR3 is made up of 11 amino acids.

The chain recombines TRBV30 with TRBJ2-3. This CDR3 has 13 residues. Germline assignment: CDR1 GTSNPN and CDR2 SVGIG (reference sequence). The CDR3 loop is CAWSGAHTDTQYF. The full variable domain, completed using reference TRBV30 and TRBJ2-3, is SQTIHQWPATLVQPVGSPLSLECTVEGTSNPNLYWYRQAAGRGLQLLFYSVGIGQISSEVPQNLSASRPQDRQFILSSKKLLLSDSGFYLCAWSGAHTDTQYFGPGTRLTVL.

The V gene is TRBV7-9, the J gene TRBJ1-4; TCRdb returns TRBD1, unconfirmable since there is no DNA. CDR3 length equals 16 residues. Germline V gives CDR1 SEHNR, CDR2 FQNEAQ (reference sequence). The CDR3 here is CASSLGAGTTNEKLFF.

V is TRBV6-6 and J is TRBJ2-2. From germline, CDR1 is MNHNY and CDR2 SVGAGI (reference sequence). The CDR3 is 13 residues long. The CDR3 is CASSSLATGELFF.

V gene TRBV3-1 combines with J gene TRBJ2-1; TCRdb's D call, TRBD2, is unchecked because there is no DNA. The germline V gene encodes CDR1 LGHDT and CDR2 YNNKEL (reference sequence). The CDR3 is 16 residues long. CDR3 protein: CASSQSRSGRDNEQFF.

This chain links TRBV11-3 with TRBJ2-5; there is no DNA to check the TCRdb D call of TRBD2. This CDR3 is built from 15 residues. The V gene's germline CDR1 is SGHNT and CDR2 YENEEA. The CDR3 protein is CASSLEAGGPETQYF.

The CDR3 sequence is CASSLGARSYNEQFF. This rearrangement joins TRBV11-2 to TRBJ2-1. CDR3 size: 15 residues. In germline, CDR1 is SGHAT, CDR2 FQNNGV.

The chain combines TRBV3-1 with TRBJ1-1; TCRdb's D gene call, TRBD1, goes unchecked for lack of DNA. In germline, CDR1 is LGHDT, CDR2 YNNKEL (reference sequence). The CDR3 length is 14 residues. The CDR3 spells CASSDRGSNTEAFF.

J is TRBJ2-4 and V is TRBV12-3 or TRBV12-4; the TCRdb D gene call, TRBD2, has no DNA to confirm it. The CDR3 sequence is 17 residues long. CDR3 sequence reads: CASTPGRAPQRANIQYF.

V and J are TRBV5-1 and TRBJ2-1; TCRdb outputs TRBD1, but without DNA this stays unchecked. Germline CDR1 SGHRS, CDR2 YFSETQ. The length of the CDR3 is 15 residues. The CDR3 sequence is CASSPGQGTDNEQFF.

This chain joins TRBV7-7 and TRBJ2-5. There are 13 residues in the CDR3. Germline V CDR1 and CDR2: SSHAT, FNYEAQ (reference sequence). CDR3 protein: CASSPTPQETQYF. Full variable domain (outside the CDR3, taken from reference TRBV7-7 and TRBJ2-5): GAGVSQSPRYKVTKRGQDVTLRCDPISSHATLYWYQQALGQGPEFLTYFNYEAQPDKSGLPSDRFSAERPEGSISTLTIQRTEQRDSAMYRCASSPTPQETQYFGPGTRLLVL.

The CDR3 here is CASIGGRAGELFF. The genes are TRBV19 and TRBJ2-2; the TCRdb D gene call, TRBD1, has no DNA to confirm it. The CDR3 extends over 13 amino acids. Germline values: CDR1 LNHDA, CDR2 SQIVND (reference sequence).

The chain joins TRBV27 to TRBJ2-2; TCRdb returns TRBD1, unconfirmable since there is no DNA. This CDR3 comprises 14 residues. Germline values: CDR1 MNHEY, CDR2 SMNVEV (reference sequence). The CDR3 sequence: CASSSGQAPGELFF.